This TCR beta chain was obtained from a study of T cells in Graves' hyperthyroidism and ophthalmopathy. In the study overall: Peripheral blood collection took place at initial diagnosis, before any treatment.

Study-wide results and caveats: Most thyroid clonotypes that were expanded above 0.001 also turned up in blood.

The germline gives CDR1 LNHDA, CDR2 SQIVND (reference sequence). The CDR3 has 13 amino acids. In regard to this clonotype: Its antigen is undetermined. This may stem from a read error, because a much larger clone lies one nucleotide away.

TCR beta CDR3 region amplification was performed from RNA transcripts. The HTBI set primed first-round TCR CDR3 RT-PCR. TCRdb ran MiXCR on the multiplex PCR reads and lists one entry per CDR3 protein. This table has approximately 480,000 distinct CDR3 sequences, 20% appearing once. Clinical symptoms, serum thyroxine, TRAb, thyroid ultrasound and orbital computed tomography informed diagnoses. Sequenced input: blood. The rearrangement joins TRBV19 to TRBJ1-2; D gene ambiguous. The TCR sequence derives from a man between 18 and 29 years old with Graves' hyperthyroidism. The CDR3 loop is CVSLGTWGYGYTF. For the CDR3, the DNA is TGTGTCAGTTTGGGCACGTGGGGCTATGGCTACACCTTC.